This T cell receptor (beta chain) was obtained from a study of metastatic and nonmetastatic thyroid tumors. Looked up from germline, CDR1 is MNHEY and CDR2 is SVGEGT. Unmatched junction bases numbered 8, after V lost 6 bases and J lost 6 bases. The CDR3 runs to 14 residues. TCRdb recomputed clones from the PCR reads via MiXCR. Among fewer than 45,000 clones listed, approximately 15% were seen once. This clone is classed as medium-sized. Thyroid surgery was preceded by no treatment in any patient. The receptor was derived from a female donor with papillary thyroid cancer or a benign thyroid nodule (not recorded which). Some clones in this sample may be carry-over from other donors' samples. The V and J genes are TRBV6-2 or TRBV6-3 and TRBJ2-7, with 10 bases fitting TRBD2. Sequences were obtained from blood. CDR3 amino acids: CASSPLAGVSEQYF. The CDR3 coding sequence is TGTGCCAGCAGCCCCCTAGCGGGAGTCTCCGAGCAGTACTTC.